These 32 T cell receptor beta chains were sequenced from one sample in a study of T cells expressing NK-cell markers. Following a re-call of the 5' RACE reads, TCRdb has one entry per CDR3 protein and lacks DNA. The record lists 500,000 to 600,000 distinct CDR3 sequences, of which the ten most abundant hold roughly 3.6%. What was sequenced was blood T cells: a sorted CD56 or NKG2C T cell subset, CD4+ or CD8+ T cells, or bulk PBMC T cells (not recorded which). Receptors originate from a man between 18 and 35 years old in good health.

The chain combines TRBV10-2 with TRBJ2-3; the TRBD2 assignment by TCRdb is unverifiable without DNA. Germline V gene sequence: CDR1 WSHSY, CDR2 SAAADI. This CDR3 has 17 residues. The CDR3: CASRKTPSGTGTDTQYF.

This chain links TRBV7-9 with TRBJ2-3; TCRdb reports TRBD2, a call that lacks DNA to check it against. Germline V gives CDR1 SEHNR, CDR2 FQNEAQ (reference sequence). The CDR3 runs 17 residues. The CDR3 reads CASSLNSPGLGTDTQYF.

V gene TRBV7-8 combines with J gene TRBJ2-5. This CDR3 is 13 amino acids long. CDR1 is SGHVS, CDR2 FQNEAQ, per germline. The CDR3 loop is CASSLKGFVTQYF.

The chain employs TRBV12-3 or TRBV12-4 and TRBJ1-4; TCRdb's D call of TRBD1 is untestable without DNA. There are 14 residues in the CDR3. The chain's CDR3 is CASRRDRGVEKLFF.

V usage is TRBV23-1 and J usage is TRBJ2-3; the TCRdb call, TRBD2, lacks DNA for checking. TRBV23-1 is labeled an ORF, and its function is uncertain. The CDR3 totals 18 residues. CDR3: CASSQPKAGRTSTDTQYF.

The CDR3 loop reads CATSEPAGGPSSYNEQFF. V and J are TRBV24-1 and TRBJ2-1; TCRdb returns TRBD2, unconfirmable since there is no DNA. The germline CDR1 and CDR2 sequences are KGHDR and SFDVKD. CDR3 length: 18 amino acids.

The chain uses TRBV3-1 and TRBJ2-5; the D call of TRBD1 rests on TCRdb alone, since no DNA is present to check it. CDR3 length equals 14 residues. The germline V gene has CDR1 LGHDT and CDR2 YNNKEL (reference sequence). CDR3 residues: CASSPKTGRQTQYF.

The chain carries TRBV10-2 and TRBJ2-7; TCRdb designates TRBD1, a call that cannot be tested without DNA. The CDR3 spans 13 residues. CDR1 and CDR2 from the germline V gene are WSHSY and SAAADI. Here the CDR3 reads CASSRTLTYEQYF.

The chain couples TRBV20-1 to TRBJ2-1; TCRdb's D call of TRBD2 is untestable without DNA. Germline CDR1 DFQATT, CDR2 SNEGSKA (reference sequence). CDR3 length: 14 amino acids. The CDR3 spells CSAISGGSNNEQFF.

J is TRBJ1-2 and V is TRBV2. Germline V gives CDR1 SNHLY, CDR2 FYNNEI. There are 16 residues in the CDR3. CDR3 loop: CASSGDRSNTNYGYTF.

The V and J genes are TRBV9 and TRBJ2-7; the TRBD1 assignment by TCRdb is unverifiable without DNA. This CDR3 region has 14 residues. Looked up from germline, CDR1 is SGDLS and CDR2 is YYNGEE. The CDR3 is CASSPQGGAYEQYF. Together with reference TRBV9 and TRBJ2-7, the CDR3 gives the full variable domain: DSGVTQTPKHLITATGQRVTLRCSPRSGDLSVYWYQQSLDQGLQFLIQYYNGEERAKGNILERFSAQQFPDLHSELNLSSLELGDSALYFCASSPQGGAYEQYFGPGTRLTVT.

The rearrangement uses TRBV5-1 and TRBJ2-7; the D call of TRBD1 rests on TCRdb alone, since no DNA is present to check it. Germline CDR1 and CDR2: SGHRS and YFSETQ. The CDR3 totals 17 residues. This CDR3 reads CASSHTPRAGGDYEQYF.

This chain uses TRBV7-2 with TRBJ2-3; TCRdb names TRBD2, which stays unverified in the absence of DNA. The V gene's germline CDR1 is SGHTA and CDR2 FQGNSA. This CDR3 contains 17 residues. The CDR3 reads CASSLQAGWAPTDTQYF.

V and J are TRBV24-1 and TRBJ2-1; TCRdb returns TRBD2, unconfirmable since there is no DNA. The CDR3 runs to 16 residues. The germline V gene has CDR1 KGHDR and CDR2 SFDVKD. CDR3 region: CATQHGGAGMYNEQFF.

This chain links TRBV6-1 with TRBJ2-6; as DNA is missing, the TRBD2 call by TCRdb cannot be tested. Germline V gene sequence: CDR1 MNHNS, CDR2 SASEGT. This CDR3 has 17 residues. The CDR3 protein is CASMDGTALSGANVLTF.

The CDR3 region is CASRVLVAGAREQFF. The chain has TRBV28 and TRBJ2-1; TCRdb outputs TRBD2, but without DNA this stays unchecked. In germline, CDR1 is MDHEN, CDR2 SYDVKM. The CDR3 totals 15 residues.

The chain has TRBV18 and TRBJ2-1; there is no DNA to check the TCRdb D call of TRBD2. Germline V gene data show CDR1 as KGHSH and CDR2 as LQKENI. The CDR3 runs to 15 residues. The CDR3 region is CASSEGFGSYNEQFF.

The chain joins TRBV10-3 to TRBJ2-7; without DNA, the TCRdb call of TRBD1 cannot be checked. Germline assignment: CDR1 ENHRY and CDR2 SYGVKD. The CDR3 runs 12 residues. CDR3 in amino acids: CAISDRFYEQYF.

The gene calls are TRBV6-2 or TRBV6-3 and TRBJ2-5; TCRdb names TRBD2, which stays unverified in the absence of DNA. This CDR3 spans 19 amino acids. The germline V gene has CDR1 MNHEY and CDR2 SVGEGT. CDR3: CASSYSFAGGLVKKETQYF.

V is TRBV11-2 and J is TRBJ1-5; absent DNA, TCRdb's TRBD1 call cannot be checked. Germline assignment: CDR1 SGHAT and CDR2 FQNNGV. The CDR3 sequence is 13 residues long. CDR3 amino acids: CASSAGINQPQHF. The full variable domain, rest sourced from reference TRBV11-2 and TRBJ1-5, is EAGVAQSPRYKIIEKRQSVAFWCNPISGHATLYWYQQILGQGPKLLIQFQNNGVVDDSQLPKDRFSAERLKGVDSTLKIQPAKLEDSAVYLCASSAGINQPQHFGDGTRLSIL.

The V and J genes are TRBV2 and TRBJ1-1. From germline, CDR1 is SNHLY and CDR2 FYNNEI. The CDR3 is 11 residues long. The CDR3 is CASSRSTEAFF.

This sequence joins TRBV27 and TRBJ2-7; absent DNA, TCRdb's TRBD1 call cannot be checked. CDR3 length: 14 amino acids. Germline V gives CDR1 MNHEY, CDR2 SMNVEV (reference sequence). CDR3: CASSLGTGSYEQYF.

The chain employs TRBV12-3 or TRBV12-4 and TRBJ2-3; TCRdb picks TRBD1, but there is no DNA to check that call. The CDR3 has 14 amino acids. The CDR3 reads CASSLGPGKDTQYF.

The chain links TRBV4-2 to TRBJ2-7; absent DNA, TCRdb's TRBD2 call cannot be checked. The CDR3 runs to 17 residues. Germline CDR1 and CDR2: LGHNA and YNFKEQ. The CDR3 reads CASSQGLASSFSYEQYF.

The rearrangement uses TRBV12-5 and TRBJ2-1; no DNA is available, so the TRBD1 call from TCRdb remains unchecked. Germline loops: CDR1 LGHNT, CDR2 FRNRAP. The length of the CDR3 is 18 residues. CDR3 loop: CASGLGQGAPPYYNEQFF.

The chain couples TRBV24-1 to TRBJ2-1; lacking DNA, the TRBD2 call made by TCRdb goes unchecked. Germline V lookup: CDR1 KGHDR, CDR2 SFDVKD. The CDR3 has 17 residues. The CDR3: CATSDSEPSGRVNEQFF.

The chain carries TRBV20-1 and TRBJ2-1; TCRdb calls TRBD2, which cannot be checked without DNA. Germline lookup yields CDR1 DFQATT and CDR2 SNEGSKA (reference sequence). The CDR3 is made up of 14 amino acids. This CDR3 is CSASGLAGVGEQFF.

The chain recombines TRBV20-1 with TRBJ2-7; TCRdb outputs TRBD2, but without DNA this stays unchecked. The CDR3 contains 14 residues. Germline V CDR1 and CDR2: DFQATT, SNEGSKA (reference sequence). The CDR3 protein is CSAHPLAGGYEQYF.

J is TRBJ2-2 and V is TRBV20-1; with no DNA, the TCRdb D assignment of TRBD2 cannot be verified. The CDR3 has 14 amino acids. The germline CDR1 and CDR2 sequences are DFQATT and SNEGSKA (reference sequence). The CDR3 loop reads CSALRPTNTGELFF.

V usage is TRBV4-1 and J usage is TRBJ2-1; as DNA is missing, the TRBD1 call by TCRdb cannot be tested. CDR1 MGHRA and CDR2 YSYEKL come from the germline V gene. CDR3 length: 15 amino acids. The CDR3 protein is CASSQVISVGDEQFF.

This chain uses TRBV5-1 with TRBJ2-5; no DNA is available, so the TRBD1 call from TCRdb remains unchecked. The CDR3 covers 16 residues. Germline V gene lookup returns CDR1 SGHRS and CDR2 YFSETQ. Here the CDR3 reads CASSLTGTGGFETQYF. Variable domain in full (rest from reference TRBV5-1 and TRBJ2-5): KAGVTQTPRYLIKTRGQQVTLSCSPISGHRSVSWYQQTPGQGLQFLFEYFSETQRNKGNFPGRFSGRQFSNSRSEMNVSTLELGDSALYLCASSLTGTGGFETQYFGPGTRLLVL.

The J gene is TRBJ2-5, the V gene TRBV9. CDR3 length: 14 residues. Germline loops: CDR1 SGDLS, CDR2 YYNGEE. The CDR3: CASTSGTRQETQYF.